The 24 T cell receptor beta chains given below trace back to one sample, sequenced in a study of technical replicates of blood from several donors. Libraries were prepared by immunoSEQ multiplex PCR; TCRdb keeps only in-frame clonotypes and omits some of them. The sample holds 75,000 to 100,000 clones, approximately 96% seen once. The specimen was T cells isolated from PBMCs. Receptor source: a human donor in good health.

This chain links TRBV5-6 with TRBJ2-7; the match to TRBD1 covers 7 bases. The germline CDR1 and CDR2 sequences are SGHDT and YYEEEE. V was clipped by 3 bases and J by 3 bases; unmatched bases: 18. This CDR3 is built from 18 residues. Here the CDR3 reads CASSSLIPLTGFGYEQYF. The CDR3 DNA follows: TGTGCCAGCAGCTCACTTATACCCTTGACAGGGTTCGGCTACGAGCAGTACTTC. Drawing the rest from reference TRBV5-6 and TRBJ2-7, the complete variable domain is DAGVTQSPTHLIKTRGQQVTLRCSPKSGHDTVSWYQQALGQGPQFIFQYYEEEERQRGNFPDRFSGHQFPNYSSELNVNALLLGDSALYLCASSSLIPLTGFGYEQYFGPGTRLTVT.

CDR3 in DNA: TGTGCCACCACCCCCCTAGATTGGGTCCGCAATGAGCAGTTCTTC. Its translation is CATTPLDWVRNEQFF. This chain connects TRBV10-3 to TRBJ2-1; D not certain. CDR3 length: 15 residues. V was shortened by 10 bases and J by 6 bases, with 22 bases between the two germline ends. CDR1 ENHRY and CDR2 SYGVKD come from the germline V gene.

V usage is TRBV29-1 and J usage is TRBJ2-1; TRBD1 aligns across 7 bases. The V gene's germline CDR1 is SQVTM and CDR2 ANQGSEA. V gave up 4 bases and J gave up 7 bases; unmatched junction bases: 4. There are 12 residues in the CDR3. CDR3 sequence (DNA): TGCAGCGTTGGACAGGGAGTAAATGAGCAGTTCTTC. Its protein product is CSVGQGVNEQFF.

The V and J genes are TRBV6-4 and TRBJ2-1; D is undetermined. The germline V and J ends were trimmed by 2 bases and 4 bases, with 3 bases remaining between them. The CDR3 has 12 amino acids. Germline V gene lookup returns CDR1 MRHNA and CDR2 SNTAGT. The chain's CDR3 is CASSDLYNEQFF. The CDR3 DNA is TGTGCCAGCAGTGACCTTTACAATGAGCAGTTCTTC.

The CDR3 DNA is TGCGCCAGCAGCTTGGCCGGAGAGGTTTACGAGCAGTACTTC. Residues: CASSLAGEVYEQYF. V usage is TRBV5-1 and J usage is TRBJ2-7; no firm D call. This CDR3 has 14 residues. V was clipped by 0 bases and J by 4 bases, with 11 bases between them. Germline V gene sequence: CDR1 SGHRS, CDR2 YFSETQ.

V and J are TRBV7-3 and TRBJ2-3, with D possibly TRBD2 on 6 matching bases. This CDR3 is built from 14 residues. Germline V lookup: CDR1 SGHTA, CDR2 FQGTGA. Trimming removed 5 bases from V and 3 bases from J, with 12 bases in between. The CDR3 DNA sequence: TGTGCCAGCAGCGCCCGGGACTTAACAGATACGCAGTATTTT. This encodes CASSARDLTDTQYF.

The CDR3 nucleotides are TGCGCCAGCAGCCCCCTCCGGGAAGCCTACAATGAGCAGTTCTTC. Translated: CASSPLREAYNEQFF. V usage is TRBV4-1 and J usage is TRBJ2-1; tentatively, D is TRBD2 (5 bases). The length of the CDR3 is 15 residues. V was pared by 4 bases and J by 2 bases, with 12 bases between. Germline lookup yields CDR1 MGHRA and CDR2 YSYEKL.

V is TRBV7-9 and J is TRBJ2-4; 7 positions agree with TRBD1. The V segment lost 5 bases and the J segment 6 bases; nucleotides outside the gene matches: 4. The germline V gene encodes CDR1 SEHNR and CDR2 FQNEAQ (reference sequence). The CDR3 covers 13 residues. In DNA, the CDR3 is TGTGCCAGCAGCGACCGGGACAGAAACATTCAGTACTTC. It yields the protein CASSDRDRNIQYF.

This CDR3 reads CASSKSTTDTQYF. The CDR3 nucleotides are TGTGCCAGTAGTAAGTCAACTACAGATACGCAGTATTTT. This chain connects TRBV19 to TRBJ2-3; no clear D. CDR3 length: 13 amino acids. Per germline, CDR1 LNHDA and CDR2 SQIVND (reference sequence). V was clipped by 4 bases and J by 3 bases, with 8 bases between them.

This chain connects TRBV6-1 to TRBJ2-7, with 9 bases matching TRBD1. The CDR3 has 12 amino acids. Germline CDR1 MNHNS, CDR2 SASEGT. V dropped 10 bases and J dropped 7; count of bases not matched to a gene: 8. The CDR3 loop reads CAIRQGGWEQYF. Here the CDR3 DNA reads TGTGCCATAAGACAGGGGGGTTGGGAGCAGTACTTC.

The V call is TRBV19, the J call TRBJ2-4, with D possibly matching TRBD2 (5 bases). Trimming left V 0 bases short and J 2 bases short, with 17 bases between. Germline V lookup: CDR1 LNHDA, CDR2 SQIVND (reference sequence). The CDR3 has 18 residues. In DNA form, the CDR3 reads TGTGCCAGTAGTATAGAGGTCCAGAGGGTGGTCACCAAAAACATTCAGTACTTC. Translating gives CASSIEVQRVVTKNIQYF.

The chain combines TRBV6-5 with TRBJ1-2, with 7 bases matching TRBD1. The CDR3 covers 15 residues. The V gene's germline CDR1 is MNHEY and CDR2 SVGAGI. Losses at the gene ends were 2 bases for V and 7 bases for J; bases not matched to a gene: 10. The CDR3 DNA follows: TGTGCCAGCAGTTACGGGGGAGAGGGGGCCCTTGGCTACACCTTC. Translating gives CASSYGGEGALGYTF.

The genes are TRBV29-1 and TRBJ2-6; 11 nucleotides agree with TRBD2. With V trimmed by 6 bases and J by 4 bases, 14 bases remained unmatched. The CDR3 contains 18 residues. Germline V gene sequence: CDR1 SQVTM, CDR2 ANQGSEA. DNA of the CDR3: TGCAGCGTCGTGGGGATAGCGGGAGGGTGGCTAGGGGCCAACGTCCTGACTTTC. This codes for CSVVGIAGGWLGANVLTF.

The chain joins TRBV19 to TRBJ2-1; TRBD2 agrees at 8 bases. The CDR3 runs to 14 residues. The ends lost 1 base at V and 7 bases at J; junction bases unmatched: 3. Germline-derived CDR1 and CDR2 are LNHDA and SQIVND (reference sequence). The CDR3 spells CASSIGSSGNEQFF. The CDR3 DNA sequence: TGTGCCAGTAGTATAGGTTCTAGCGGGAATGAGCAGTTCTTC.

This chain uses TRBV5-1 with TRBJ1-1; 7 nucleotides align to TRBD1. V shed 3 bases, J shed 1 base, and the junction held 3 bases outside the gene matches. The CDR3 is 14 residues long. Germline CDR1 reads SGHRS; CDR2 reads YFSETQ. The CDR3 sequence is CASSSQGGNTEAFF. The CDR3 DNA reads as TGCGCCAGCAGCTCCCAGGGGGGGAACACTGAAGCTTTCTTT.

The chain employs TRBV7-6 and TRBJ2-5; 10 bases match TRBD2. The germline CDR1 and CDR2 sequences are SGHVS and FNYEAQ. The CDR3 sequence is 15 residues long. V was clipped by 3 bases and J by 5 bases; unmatched bases: 6. CDR3 sequence: CASSLPAGGPETQYF. DNA for the CDR3: TGTGCCAGCAGCTTGCCAGCGGGAGGGCCGGAGACCCAGTACTTC.

J is TRBJ1-1 and V is TRBV28, with D tentatively TRBD1 (6 bases). The V and J ends lost 3 bases and 1 base respectively, with 12 bases between them. The CDR3 runs to 15 residues. From germline, CDR1 is MDHEN and CDR2 SYDVKM. Written as DNA, the CDR3 is TGTGCCAGCAGTTTCTCAGGGGCTGGGAACACTGAAGCTTTCTTT. Encoded protein: CASSFSGAGNTEAFF.

V and J are TRBV7-8 and TRBJ2-3; 11 bases align to TRBD2. V was pared by 2 bases and J by 3 bases, with 7 bases of the junction left unmatched. This CDR3 is built from 17 residues. Germline CDR1 is SGHVS and CDR2 is FQNEAQ. The CDR3 sequence: CASSLLAGGSMTDTQYF. DNA for the CDR3: TGTGCCAGCAGCTTACTAGCGGGAGGCTCAATGACAGATACGCAGTATTTT.

The chain joins TRBV7-2 to TRBJ2-7, with TRBD2 identical over 7 bases. V gave up 3 bases and J gave up 9 bases; unmatched junction bases: 5. The CDR3 runs 12 residues. The V gene's germline CDR1 is SGHTA and CDR2 FQGNSA. CDR3 amino acids: CASSFGGKGQYF. For the CDR3, the DNA is TGTGCCAGCAGCTTCGGGGGGAAAGGGCAGTACTTC. The full variable domain, in which reference TRBV7-2 and TRBJ2-7 provide the parts outside the CDR3, is GAGVSQSPSNKVTEKGKDVELRCDPISGHTALYWYRQSLGQGLEFLIYFQGNSAPDKSGLPSDRFSAERTGGSVSTLTIQRTQQEDSAVYLCASSFGGKGQYFGPGTRLTVT.

This chain links TRBV6-5 with TRBJ1-2; maybe TRBD1 (6 bases). Between the trimmed V and J ends, which lost 11 bases and 4 bases, there was a span of 23 bases. The CDR3 loop spans 15 amino acids. CDR1 is MNHEY, CDR2 SVGAGI, per germline. This CDR3 reads CAVLPTGRNFYGYTF. CDR3 DNA: TGTGCCGTACTACCGACAGGCCGTAATTTCTATGGCTACACCTTC.

The chain joins TRBV25-1 to TRBJ2-5, with D perhaps TRBD2 (6 bases). The CDR3 loop spans 14 amino acids. V was trimmed by 2 bases and J by 3 bases, leaving 10 bases between them. Germline V lookup: CDR1 MGHDK, CDR2 SYGVNS. Written as DNA, the CDR3 is TGTGCCAGCAGTGAACCGGGACTGAAAGAGACCCAGTACTTC. This translates into CASSEPGLKETQYF. The complete variable domain, with remaining parts taken from reference TRBV25-1 and TRBJ2-5, reads EADIYQTPRYLVIGTGKKITLECSQTMGHDKMYWYQQDPGMELHLIHYSYGVNSTEKGDLSSESTVSRIRTEHFPLTLESARPSHTSQYLCASSEPGLKETQYFGPGTRLLVL.

Details on this clone: Its ends do not fully match the called genes, so a read error is possible. The V gene is TRBV6-5, the J gene TRBJ2-7, with 8 bases aligning to TRBD1. This CDR3 comprises 14 residues. Per germline, CDR1 MNHEY and CDR2 SVGAGI. CDR3 nucleotide sequence: TGTGCCAGCAAACCGACAGGGGACTCCGACGAGCAGTACTTC. Amino acid sequence: CASKPTGDSDEQYF.

The chain carries TRBV9 and TRBJ2-3, with TRBD2 matching over 11 bases. The V gene end was trimmed by 4 bases and the J gene end by 0 bases; junction bases not matched to a gene: 22. In germline, CDR1 is SGDLS, CDR2 YYNGEE. The CDR3 covers 22 residues. Here the CDR3 reads CASSTKARGLAVYTYSTDTQYF. The CDR3 DNA is TGTGCCAGCAGCACAAAGGCGAGGGGACTAGCGGTTTATACCTATAGCACAGATACGCAGTATTTT.

The J gene is TRBJ2-7, the V gene TRBV18; 7 bases fit TRBD2. V was clipped by 3 bases and J by 0 bases; unmatched bases: 5. Germline V gene lookup returns CDR1 KGHSH and CDR2 LQKENI. This CDR3 region has 15 residues. CDR3 protein: CASSPTLADSYEQYF. The DNA for the CDR3 is TGTGCCAGCTCACCCACCCTAGCGGACTCCTACGAGCAGTACTTC.